The subject of this entry is one T cell receptor beta chain. The antigen is undetermined. This sample stems from a study of shared clonotypes between healthy human individuals. The CDR3 loop spans 13 amino acids. The germline gives CDR1 SGHVS, CDR2 FQNEAQ. Trimming cost V 5 bases and J 2 bases, with 7 bases left between them. The study, taken as a whole, reports: Across a handful of donors, naive CD4 shared roughly 5.2%, naive CD8 more than 3%, memory CD4 2.3%, memory CD8 about 0.4%.

The method was immunoSEQ multiplex PCR; TCRdb's version includes in-frame clones alone and lacks a portion of them. The sample has about 1.1 million clones, 70% to 80% seen once. The specimen was memory CD4+ T cells from PBMCs. Subset of the sample: CD45RA-negative fraction. This receptor was taken from a man aged 18 to 29 in good health. Some clones in this sample may be carry-over from other donors' samples. The J gene is TRBJ1-3, the V gene TRBV7-8; no clear D. The CDR3 nucleotides read TGTGCCAGCAGCAGGACCACTGGAAACACCATATATTTT. This sequence encodes CASSRTTGNTIYF.